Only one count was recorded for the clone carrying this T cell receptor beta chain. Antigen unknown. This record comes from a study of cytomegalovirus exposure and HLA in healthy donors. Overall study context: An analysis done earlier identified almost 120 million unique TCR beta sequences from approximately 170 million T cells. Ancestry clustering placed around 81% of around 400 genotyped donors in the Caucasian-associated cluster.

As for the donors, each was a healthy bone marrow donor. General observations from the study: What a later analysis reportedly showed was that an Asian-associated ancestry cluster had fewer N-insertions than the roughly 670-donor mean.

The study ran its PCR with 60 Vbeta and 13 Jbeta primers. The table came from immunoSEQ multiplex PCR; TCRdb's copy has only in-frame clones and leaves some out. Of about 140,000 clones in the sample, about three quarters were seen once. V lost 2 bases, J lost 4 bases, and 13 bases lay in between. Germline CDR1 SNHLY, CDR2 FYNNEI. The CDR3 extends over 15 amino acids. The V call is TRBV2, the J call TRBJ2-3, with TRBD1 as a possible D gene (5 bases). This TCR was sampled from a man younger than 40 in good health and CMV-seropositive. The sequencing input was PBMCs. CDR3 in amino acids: CASSERQGFSDTQYF. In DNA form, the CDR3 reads TGTGCCAGCAGTGAAAGGCAGGGTTTCTCAGATACGCAGTATTTT.